The source of this T cell receptor beta chain is a study of cytomegalovirus exposure and HLA in healthy donors. Turning to the study itself: An earlier analysis identified 120 million or so unique TCR beta sequences in about 180 million T cells. Findings and limits, study-wide: Three CMV-associated chains proved CMV antigen-specific in vitro. Previous analysis showed most TCR beta V segments were productive about 90% or about 30% of the time.

The study ran its PCR with 60 Vbeta and 13 Jbeta primers. The method was immunoSEQ multiplex PCR; TCRdb's version includes in-frame clones alone and lacks a portion of them. The repertoire includes about 150,000 clones, around three quarters of them detected once, and over 3% sits in the top ten. Comment on this clone: Its target is unknown.

The CDR3 is 13 residues long. With 1 base removed from V and 7 bases from J, the gap between germline ends came to 11 bases. In germline, CDR1 is GTSNPN, CDR2 SVGIG (reference sequence). Sequenced: PBMCs. This TCR was recovered from a male donor in good health and CMV-seronegative. This chain connects TRBV30 to TRBJ2-1; D perhaps matches TRBD1 (6 bases). CDR3 region: CAWSAQRGNEQFF. In DNA form, the CDR3 reads TGTGCCTGGAGTGCCCAGAGGGGGAATGAGCAGTTCTTC.